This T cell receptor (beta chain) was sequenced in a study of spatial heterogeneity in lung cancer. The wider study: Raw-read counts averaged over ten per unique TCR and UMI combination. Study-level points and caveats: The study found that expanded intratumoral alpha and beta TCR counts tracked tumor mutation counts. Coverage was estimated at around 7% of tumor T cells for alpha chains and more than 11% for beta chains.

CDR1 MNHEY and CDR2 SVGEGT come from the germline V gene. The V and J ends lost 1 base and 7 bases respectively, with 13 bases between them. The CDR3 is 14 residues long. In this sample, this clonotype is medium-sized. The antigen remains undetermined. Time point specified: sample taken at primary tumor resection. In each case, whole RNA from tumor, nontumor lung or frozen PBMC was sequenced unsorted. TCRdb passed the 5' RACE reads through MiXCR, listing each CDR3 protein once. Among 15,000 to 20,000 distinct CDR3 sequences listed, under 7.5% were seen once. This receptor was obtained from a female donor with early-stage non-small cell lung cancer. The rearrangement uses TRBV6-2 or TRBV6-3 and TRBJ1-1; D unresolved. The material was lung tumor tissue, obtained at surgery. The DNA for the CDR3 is TGTGCCAGCAGTTACTTCGGCAGGATCGGTGAAGCTTTCTTT. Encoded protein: CASSYFGRIGEAFF.